This T cell receptor beta chain was retrieved from a study of Ad26.COV2.S vaccination and SARS-CoV-2 variants (dated by TCRdb to the early 2020s). Study-level background: Donors in the vaccine arm were drawn from COV1001, a multicentre, randomized, double-blind, placebo-controlled phase I-IIa trial testing Ad26.COV2.S in healthy adults. Investigators remained blinded to trial group allocation during experiments and outcome assessment. The TCR-sequenced set comprised approximately 30 samples: some 20 Ad26.COV2.S vaccine recipients, 5 placebo recipients and 8 SARS-CoV-2 convalescent individuals. The specificity and breadth of SARS-CoV-2-reactive T cell receptors after Ad26.COV2.S vaccination were assessed by TCRbeta repertoire sequencing. Participants in the trial were split at random into five groups of five each, receiving low-dose or high-dose Ad26.COV2.S once or twice, or else placebo on both occasions. Ad26.COV2.S was administered intramuscularly at a dose of 5x10^10 or 1x10^11 viral particles, either as one shot or as two shots given 56 days apart.

V lost 2 bases and J lost 0 bases; the stretch between them is 7 bases long. From the cysteine through the phenylalanine, the CDR3 covers 14 amino acids. The read is trimmed to its CDR3 DNA, 42 bases read in frame from base 1. CDR1 and CDR2 are read off the germline V gene (reference sequence) as SEHNR and FQNEAQ. The immunoSEQ Assay was the method used to sequence TCRbeta CDR3 regions. After extraction, genomic DNA underwent amplification by bias-controlled multiplex PCR, followed by high-throughput sequencing. The paper's data handling went like this. To quantify the absolute abundance of every unique TCRbeta CDR3 region, sequences were collapsed and filtered. T cell fraction was estimated by normalizing TCRbeta template counts to usable DNA, with usable DNA measured through amplification of reference genes found in all nucleated cells. Repertoire TCRs were annotated as SARS-CoV-2-specific by exact matching of V gene, CDR3 amino acid sequence and J gene to a known reactive TCR set. MIRA supplied the reference SARS-CoV-2 TCR set, which was filtered for enrichment in COVID-19-positive ImmuneCODE repertoires so that public or cross-reactive TCRs were removed. Drawing on the MIRA antigens, annotated TCRs were analysed further at the level of specific ORF or position within ORF. Breadth was defined as the number of annotated unique rearrangements divided by the total number of unique productive rearrangements, and depth was defined as the summed frequency of the annotated unique rearrangements. TCR breadth was compared between groups using two-sided Wilcoxon rank-sum tests. TCRdb took this table from immuneACCESS and kept in-frame rearrangements with V and J called. Such tables lack part of the clones; where checked against another copy, unresolved V genes explain under half of the gap, and the rest is unexplained. That table supplies the V and J calls and clone size; D and trimming were determined from the DNA. The sample table contains fewer than 900,000 clones; only one count was recorded for more than 80% of them. The biggest ten clones account for roughly 1.5% of the sample.

Comments on this clone: Its antigen has not been determined. Base qualities are missing; no much larger clone stands one base away.

Broader findings and caveats from the paper: Comparing responses between vaccine doses or regimens was not something the study was powered to do. According to the authors, total T cell responses may have been underestimated by the TCR breadth and depth analyses. Comparable non-spike TCR breadth was observed between vaccine and placebo recipients, consistent with only spike being contained in the vaccine. Substantial breadth of spike-specific CD8+ and CD4+ T cell responses was reported after vaccination. Compared with placebo recipients, Ad26.COV2.S recipients showed higher spike-specific TCR breadth (P = 0.0014).

The meaning of the sample's treatment or condition label: roughly 19 received Ad26.COV2.S at low or high dose, single or two shots; about 5 received placebo; per-sample allocation not given. For vaccine and placebo recipients, repertoires were sequenced using samples collected on day 63 after the first injection. Cohort 1b enrolled about two dozen adults aged 18-55 years at a single site in Boston, USA, between 29 July and 7 August 2020. Ad26.COV2.S was a replication-incompetent adenovirus type 26 vector expressing a prefusion-stabilized SARS-CoV-2 spike protein from the original Wuhan strain. The clonotype was recovered from a person between 18 and 65 years old who received the Ad26.COV2.S COVID-19 vaccine or a placebo. This receptor chain uses TRBV7-9 and TRBJ1-1; the D gene cannot be resolved reliably. Sequencing used peripheral blood, obtained in a trial of Ad26.COV2.S vaccine versus placebo. The DNA sequence is as follows: TGTGCCAGCAGCTTAACACCAATGAACACTGAAGCTTTCTTT. This codes for CASSLTPMNTEAFF.